This T cell receptor beta chain was sequenced during a study of blood T cell repertoires in COVID-19. Authors' data handling: Using reference gene primer amplification, nucleated cell counts were estimated. Using immunoSEQ multiplex PCR, the repertoire was profiled, and TCRdb retains in-frame clones only, with some absent. Clone size and the V and J calls come from that table; the DNA yielded D and trimming. The sample records approximately 270,000 clones, around 85% being singletons. V dropped 2 bases and J dropped 8 bases, with 11 bases sitting between them. The CDR3 covers 14 residues. Germline V gene data show CDR1 as SGDLS and CDR2 as YYNGEE. Individuals aged about 18 to 89 years were recruited from some 26 US areas. Clinical history as reported by participants underpinned cohort assignment.

The chain is built from TRBV9 and TRBJ1-6, with TRBD1 as a possible D gene (6 bases). The clonotype was recovered from a woman in her forties or fifties who had recovered from COVID-19. The sequencing input was PBMCs or T cells enriched from blood (not recorded which). The CDR3 protein is CASSVEGGDSPLHF. The CDR3 DNA is TGTGCCAGCAGCGTCGAGGGGGGGGATTCACCCCTCCACTTT. Drawing the rest from reference TRBV9 and TRBJ1-6, the complete variable domain is DSGVTQTPKHLITATGQRVTLRCSPRSGDLSVYWYQQSLDQGLQFLIQYYNGEERAKGNILERFSAQQFPDLHSELNLSSLELGDSALYFCASSVEGGDSPLHFGNGTRLTVT.